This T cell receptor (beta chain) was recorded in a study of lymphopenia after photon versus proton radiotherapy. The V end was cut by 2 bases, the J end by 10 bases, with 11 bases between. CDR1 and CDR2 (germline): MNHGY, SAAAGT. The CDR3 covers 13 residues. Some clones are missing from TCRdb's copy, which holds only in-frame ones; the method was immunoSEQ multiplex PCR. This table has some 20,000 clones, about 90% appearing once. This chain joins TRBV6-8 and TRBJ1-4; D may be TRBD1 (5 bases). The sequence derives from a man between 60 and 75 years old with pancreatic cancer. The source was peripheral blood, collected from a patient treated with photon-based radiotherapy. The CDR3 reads CASSYGRVSKLFF. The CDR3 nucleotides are TGTGCCAGCAGTTACGGCAGGGTGTCAAAACTGTTTTTT.